The 10 T cell receptor beta chains below come from one sample, sequenced in a study of early T cells in non-severe SARS-CoV-2 infection. TCRdb redid the calling of the 5' RACE reads with MiXCR, one entry per CDR3 protein. There are 29,000 or so distinct CDR3 sequences in the sample; roughly 5% occur only once, and 10% to 11% lies in the top ten. Sequenced material: whole blood. The receptors stem from an adult who was a healthcare worker with PCR-confirmed SARS-CoV-2 infection or an uninfected control (not recorded which).

This clonotype was seen many times. This chain links TRBV20-1 with TRBJ2-5; TRBD2 aligns across 7 bases. Germline V gene data show CDR1 as DFQATT and CDR2 as SNEGSKA (reference sequence). J was trimmed by 2 bases and V by 3 bases; bases with no gene match: 9. The CDR3 extends over 15 amino acids. The CDR3 sequence: CSASRLEGGQETQYF. CDR3 nucleotides: TGCAGTGCTAGTCGTCTGGAGGGAGGGCAAGAGACCCAGTACTTC.

V and J are TRBV11-2 and TRBJ2-7; D possibly corresponds to TRBD1 (5 bases). The CDR3 length is 13 residues. The ends were cut back, 7 bases at V and 0 bases at J, with 10 bases in the middle. Germline-derived CDR1 and CDR2 are SGHAT and FQNNGV. This CDR3 is CASTRTPSYEQYF. The CDR3 bases are TGTGCCAGCACGCGGACACCCTCCTACGAGCAGTACTTC.

The CDR3 sequence: CSARAGPYEQYF. For the CDR3, the DNA is TGCAGTGCTAGAGCGGGCCCTTACGAGCAGTACTTC. The rearrangement joins TRBV20-1 to TRBJ2-7; no clear D. Germline V gene lookup returns CDR1 DFQATT and CDR2 SNEGSKA (reference sequence). The V end was cut by 1 base, the J end by 4 bases, with 8 bases between. The CDR3 is 12 residues long.

This clonotype was seen only a few times. The chain employs TRBV14 and TRBJ2-3, with D possibly matching TRBD2 (5 bases). V was pared by 0 bases and J by 9 bases, with 10 bases between. The V gene's germline CDR1 is SGHDN and CDR2 FVKESK. The CDR3 is 13 amino acids. CDR3 amino acids: CASSQEPRLTQYF. The CDR3, as DNA: TGTGCCAGCAGCCAAGAACCTAGACTAACGCAGTATTTT.

This chain links TRBV5-5 with TRBJ2-1, with 9 bases identical to TRBD1. The ends lost 0 bases at V and 7 bases at J; junction bases unmatched: 5. CDR1 is SGHKS, CDR2 YYEKEE, per germline (reference sequence). The CDR3 contains 15 residues. As DNA, the CDR3 is TGTGCCAGCAGCTTGGGCAGGACAGGGGATAATGAGCAGTTCTTC. It yields the protein CASSLGRTGDNEQFF. Supplemented by reference TRBV5-5 and TRBJ2-1, the full variable domain reads DAGVTQSPTHLIKTRGQQVTLRCSPISGHKSVSWYQQVLGQGPQFIFQYYEKEERGRGNFPDRFSARQFPNYSSELNVNALLLGDSALYLCASSLGRTGDNEQFFGPGTRLTVL.

Ten or more counts support this clonotype. The chain combines TRBV20-1 with TRBJ1-6; TRBD1 might be the D (5 bases). CDR3 size: 14 residues. Per germline, CDR1 DFQATT and CDR2 SNEGSKA (reference sequence). Trimming took off 1 base at V and 8 bases at J, with 12 bases between the two ends. This CDR3 is CSARVGTGDSPLHF. CDR3 DNA sequence: TGCAGTGCTAGAGTTGGGACTGGAGATTCACCCCTCCACTTT.

The V and J genes are TRBV4-1 and TRBJ2-6; possibly TRBD1 for D (6 bases). The CDR3 covers 17 residues. CDR1 is MGHRA, CDR2 YSYEKL, per germline. The germline V and J ends were trimmed by 0 bases and 2 bases, with 11 bases remaining between them. For the CDR3, the DNA is TGCGCCAGCAGCCAAGAACAGGGCGGAACTGGGGCCAACGTCCTGACTTTC. Translating gives CASSQEQGGTGANVLTF.

This clonotype was seen many times. The chain couples TRBV18 to TRBJ1-3; unclear D gene. The CDR3 contains 15 residues. Germline V CDR1 and CDR2: KGHSH, LQKENI. The V end lost 0 bases, the J end lost 0 bases, and 6 bases lay between the germline ends. The CDR3: CASSPPHLSGNTIYF. In DNA form, the CDR3 reads TGTGCCAGCTCACCACCCCACCTCTCTGGAAACACCATATATTTT.

This clonotype appeared a few times. The rearrangement uses TRBV7-2 and TRBJ2-7, with 7 bases aligning to TRBD2. The V segment lost 3 bases and the J segment 2 bases; nucleotides outside the gene matches: 4. The CDR3 extends over 14 amino acids. Germline V gene sequence: CDR1 SGHTA, CDR2 FQGNSA. The CDR3 loop reads CASSFLGGTYEQYF. For the CDR3, the DNA is TGTGCCAGCAGCTTTTTGGGAGGGACCTACGAGCAGTACTTC.

The rearrangement links TRBV6-2 or TRBV6-3 to TRBJ2-7; D remains unclear. V was clipped by 4 bases and J by 4 bases, with 5 bases between them. The CDR3 covers 11 residues. Germline CDR1 is MNHEY and CDR2 is SVGEGT. The CDR3 DNA follows: TGTGCCAGCAGTTTCAGATACGAGCAGTACTTC. Encoded protein: CASSFRYEQYF.